The 2 T cell receptor beta chains reported below all come from one sample, sequenced in a study of blood T cell repertoires in COVID-19 (TCRdb year 2020). Libraries were prepared through the immunoSEQ multiplex PCR assay. This immuneACCESS table, as held by TCRdb, lists in-frame sequences with V and J called but not all clones. Of the missing ones, under half trace to an unresolved V gene in checked studies; the others have no known cause. The sample contains 200,000 to 300,000 clones, 88% of them found a single time. 2.5% to 4% of the sample is in the top ten clones. The sample taken for sequencing was PBMCs or T cells enriched from blood (not recorded which). Source of these receptors: a woman aged 40-49 years who had been exposed to COVID-19.

This sequence joins TRBV28 and TRBJ2-1; D is uncertain. Trimming cost V 3 bases and J 5 bases, with 11 bases left between them. The germline CDR1 and CDR2 sequences are MDHEN and SYDVKM. The CDR3 has 14 amino acids. The CDR3 region is CASSFPEPHNEQFF. The CDR3 nucleotides are TGTGCCAGCAGTTTTCCCGAGCCCCACAATGAGCAGTTCTTC.

The V call is TRBV7-6, the J call TRBJ2-2; 7 positions match TRBD1. V lost 5 bases, J lost 4 bases, and 7 bases stayed unmatched. Germline-derived CDR1 and CDR2 are SGHVS and FNYEAQ. The CDR3 totals 15 residues. The CDR3 DNA is TGTGCCAGCAGCGCCGGGGACAGCGGCACCGGGGAGCTGTTTTTT. This gives the protein CASSAGDSGTGELFF.